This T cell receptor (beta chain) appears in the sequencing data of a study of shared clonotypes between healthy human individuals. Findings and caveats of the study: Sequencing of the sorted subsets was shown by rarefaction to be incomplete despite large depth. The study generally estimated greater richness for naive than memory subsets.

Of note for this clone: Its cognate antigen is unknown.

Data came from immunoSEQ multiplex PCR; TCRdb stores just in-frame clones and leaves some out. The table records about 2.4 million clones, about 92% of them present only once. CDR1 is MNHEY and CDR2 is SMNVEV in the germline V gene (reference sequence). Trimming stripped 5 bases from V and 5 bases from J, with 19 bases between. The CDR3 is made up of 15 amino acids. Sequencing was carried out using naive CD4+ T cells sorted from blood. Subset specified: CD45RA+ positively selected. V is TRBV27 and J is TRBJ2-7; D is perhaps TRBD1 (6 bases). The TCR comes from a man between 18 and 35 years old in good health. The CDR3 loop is CASSLRTDSFHEQYF. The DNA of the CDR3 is TGTGCCAGCAGTCTCCGGACAGATTCCTTCCACGAGCAGTACTTC.